The 18 T cell receptor beta chains reported below all come from one sample, sequenced in a study of T cells in tuberculosis. Cells were sorted from thawed PBMC rested overnight and stained with GMM-loaded CD1B tetramer, viability dye and anti-CD3. C32 glucose monomycolate from Rhodococcus equi was loaded onto the CD1B tetramers. Some clones are missing from TCRdb's copy, which holds only in-frame ones; the method was immunoSEQ multiplex PCR. This sample has about 59,000 clones, with around 81% found just once. Input material: CD1b-GMM tetramer-negative cells sorted from PBMCs. The receptor set was obtained from an adult woman with latent tuberculosis.

This chain links TRBV2 with TRBJ2-7; possible D gene TRBD2, 6 bases. The CDR3 is 14 residues long. The germline V gene has CDR1 SNHLY and CDR2 FYNNEI. Trimming left V 1 base short and J 6 bases short, with 13 bases between. This CDR3 is CASSEGNLEGEQYF. DNA for the CDR3: TGTGCCAGCAGTGAAGGGAATCTGGAGGGCGAGCAGTACTTC.

This clone was counted a single time. The V gene is TRBV20-1, the J gene TRBJ1-1, with 7 bases matching TRBD1. The V segment lost 7 bases and the J segment 7 bases; nucleotides outside the gene matches: 6. Looked up from germline, CDR1 is DFQATT and CDR2 is SNEGSKA (reference sequence). The CDR3 is made up of 11 amino acids. CDR3 coding DNA: TGCAGTGGTATAGGGGGCAGTGAAGCTTTCTTT. Translating it yields CSGIGGSEAFF.

This clone appeared a few times. The rearrangement links TRBV7-9 to TRBJ2-1; 7 bases are shared with TRBD2. CDR1 is SEHNR and CDR2 is FQNEAQ in the germline V gene (reference sequence). J was trimmed by 5 bases and V by 4 bases; bases with no gene match: 5. This CDR3 comprises 14 residues. CDR3 DNA sequence: TGTGCCAGCAGCTGGGGGGGTTCGGACAATGAGCAGTTCTTC. This encodes CASSWGGSDNEQFF.

This clone was recorded a few times. The V call is TRBV18, the J call TRBJ2-1; 8 bases line up with TRBD2. V lost 3 bases to trimming and J lost 6 bases; unmatched junction nucleotides: 7. There are 15 residues in the CDR3. Germline lookup yields CDR1 KGHSH and CDR2 LQKENI. The CDR3 reads CASSPKAGAGNEQFF. The DNA for the CDR3 is TGTGCCAGCTCACCTAAAGCGGGAGCAGGCAATGAGCAGTTCTTC.

This clone was detected only once. This rearrangement joins TRBV5-1 to TRBJ2-5, with D unresolved. The germline V gene encodes CDR1 SGHRS and CDR2 YFSETQ. The germline V and J ends were trimmed by 5 bases and 4 bases, with 18 bases remaining between them. The CDR3 is 15 amino acids. The CDR3 DNA is TGCGCCAGCAGTTTTACGGGTTTCGGCAGAGAGACCCAGTACTTC. Translating it yields CASSFTGFGRETQYF.

J is TRBJ1-1 and V is TRBV28, with D perhaps TRBD1 (5 bases). This CDR3 comprises 15 residues. Between the trimmed V and J ends, which lost 3 bases and 0 bases, there was a span of 11 bases. Per the germline V gene, CDR1 is MDHEN and CDR2 is SYDVKM. CDR3 loop: CASSLEVTVNTEAFF. The CDR3 nucleotides read TGTGCCAGCAGTTTGGAAGTGACAGTGAACACTGAAGCTTTCTTT.

The rearrangement links TRBV7-6 to TRBJ2-7, with 9 positions matching TRBD1. The CDR3 runs 15 residues. Germline loops: CDR1 SGHVS, CDR2 FNYEAQ. The ends lost 2 bases at V and 2 bases at J; junction bases unmatched: 4. The CDR3 region has the DNA TGTGCCAGCAGCTTAATCGGGGACAGGGCCTACGAGCAGTACTTC. It codes for CASSLIGDRAYEQYF. The full variable domain, in which reference TRBV7-6 and TRBJ2-7 provide the parts outside the CDR3, is GAGVSQSPRYKVTKRGQDVALRCDPISGHVSLYWYRQALGQGPEFLTYFNYEAQQDKSGLPNDRFSAERPEGSISTLTIQRTEQRDSAMYRCASSLIGDRAYEQYFGPGTRLTVT.

This clone appeared a few times. V usage is TRBV27 and J usage is TRBJ2-1; TRBD1 matches at 9 bases. Trimming removed 5 bases from V and 7 bases from J; junction bases left unmatched: 9. Germline CDR1 reads MNHEY; CDR2 reads SMNVEV (reference sequence). The length of the CDR3 is 15 residues. CDR3 sequence (DNA): TGTGCCAGCAGTAGAACGGACAGGGGTAGAAATGAGCAGTTCTTC. Translating it yields CASSRTDRGRNEQFF.

The chain has TRBV7-2 and TRBJ1-6; 11 bases are shared with TRBD1. CDR1 is SGHTA and CDR2 is FQGNSA in the germline V gene. Trimming cost V 4 bases and J 9 bases; bases outside gene matches: 8. The CDR3 runs to 16 residues. For the CDR3, the DNA is TGTGCCAGCAGCTCCCAACCGGGACAGGGGGGTTCACCCCTCCACTTT. Translation: CASSSQPGQGGSPLHF.

The chain carries TRBV5-1 and TRBJ2-7; 9 nucleotides line up with TRBD1. The CDR3 spans 14 residues. V lost 4 bases to trimming and J lost 1 base; unmatched junction nucleotides: 3. The germline gives CDR1 SGHRS, CDR2 YFSETQ. The CDR3 spells CASSAGTGSYEQYF. The CDR3 DNA is TGCGCCAGCAGCGCGGGGACAGGGTCCTACGAGCAGTACTTC. The variable domain in full, completed from reference TRBV5-1 and TRBJ2-7, reads KAGVTQTPRYLIKTRGQQVTLSCSPISGHRSVSWYQQTPGQGLQFLFEYFSETQRNKGNFPGRFSGRQFSNSRSEMNVSTLELGDSALYLCASSAGTGSYEQYFGPGTRLTVT.

This clone occurred many times. CDR3 residues: CASSQPEGDYAGYTF. CDR3 bases: TGCGCCAGCAGCCAACCGGAAGGGGATTATGCTGGCTACACCTTC. This rearrangement joins TRBV4-1 to TRBJ1-2; D is perhaps TRBD1 (5 bases). This CDR3 has 15 residues. With 2 bases removed from V and 7 bases from J, the gap between germline ends came to 17 bases. Looked up from germline, CDR1 is MGHRA and CDR2 is YSYEKL.

V is TRBV2 and J is TRBJ2-7; 8 bases fit TRBD1. From germline, CDR1 is SNHLY and CDR2 FYNNEI. With 6 bases clipped from V and 3 bases from J, the junction kept 10 bases outside the gene matches. CDR3 length: 15 amino acids. CDR3 DNA sequence: TGTGCCAGCAGCTCCGGGACAGGCGGCTTCTACGAGCAGTACTTC. Residues: CASSSGTGGFYEQYF.

CDR3 sequence: CASSVGPAGDTQYF. The CDR3 region has the DNA TGTGCCAGCAGTGTGGGCCCCGCGGGAGATACGCAGTATTTT. The genes are TRBV6-1 and TRBJ2-3; D is perhaps TRBD2 (5 bases). Trimming left V 4 bases short and J 5 bases short, with 13 bases between. The CDR3 consists of 14 residues. The germline CDR1 and CDR2 sequences are MNHNS and SASEGT.

V and J are TRBV19 and TRBJ2-1; 8 bases map to TRBD1. V shed 3 bases and J 5 bases; nucleotides not matched to a gene: 6. CDR3 length: 15 residues. Germline V lookup: CDR1 LNHDA, CDR2 SQIVND (reference sequence). Here the CDR3 reads CASSIPGGRDNEQFF. The CDR3 DNA sequence: TGTGCCAGTAGTATCCCAGGGGGCCGGGACAATGAGCAGTTCTTC.

This clone was found a few times. The chain uses TRBV10-2 and TRBJ2-4; 7 bases match TRBD1. The ends lost 5 bases at V and 0 bases at J; junction bases unmatched: 10. Germline V gene data show CDR1 as WSHSY and CDR2 as SAAADI. CDR3 length: 17 amino acids. The CDR3 DNA reads as TGCGCCAGCAGTACTTCTCTCCAGGGGGTAGCCAAAAACATTCAGTACTTC. It codes for CASSTSLQGVAKNIQYF.

The V call is TRBV19, the J call TRBJ2-4, with 7 bases lining up with TRBD1. Germline values: CDR1 LNHDA, CDR2 SQIVND (reference sequence). This CDR3 is 16 amino acids long. V trimming: 5 bases; J trimming: 2 bases; junction bases outside the gene matches: 9. CDR3: CASSVRTGGPKNIQYF. CDR3 DNA: TGTGCCAGTAGTGTCCGGACAGGAGGACCCAAAAACATTCAGTACTTC.

The chain carries TRBV19 and TRBJ2-7; 8 bases match TRBD2. Losses at the gene ends were 3 bases for V and 1 base for J; bases not matched to a gene: 5. This CDR3 contains 15 residues. Germline CDR1 reads LNHDA; CDR2 reads SQIVND (reference sequence). The CDR3 DNA sequence: TGTGCCAGTAGTATTCGGGGGGGCCGTTCCTACGAGCAGTACTTC. This sequence encodes CASSIRGGRSYEQYF.

The chain joins TRBV20-1 to TRBJ2-1, with D hard to call. This CDR3 spans 11 amino acids. Per germline, CDR1 DFQATT and CDR2 SNEGSKA (reference sequence). V lost 1 base and J lost 10, with 8 bases in between. The CDR3 loop reads CSARVDTEQFF. In DNA form, the CDR3 reads TGCAGTGCTAGAGTTGATACAGAGCAGTTCTTC.